Each of the 5 T cell receptor beta chains below was sequenced from the same sample in a study of control samples from healthy donors and cancer patients. The data were produced by immunoSEQ multiplex PCR, yet TCRdb's version contains in-frame clones alone and is incomplete. The data contain tens of thousands of clones, roughly four fifths of them singletons. Sequencing was carried out using PBMCs. These receptors were collected from a man in his 60s with head and neck cancer.

This clone has more than one count but fewer than ten. The chain couples TRBV12-3 or TRBV12-4 to TRBJ2-3, with a possible D match to TRBD1 (6 bases). CDR3 size: 12 residues. V lost 9 bases and J 2 bases, leaving 9 bases between the germline ends. The CDR3 sequence is CASGQFTDTQYF. DNA for the CDR3: TGTGCCAGTGGACAGTTCACAGATACGCAGTATTTT.

The J gene is TRBJ1-1, the V gene TRBV13, with 9 bases lining up with TRBD1. CDR1 is PRHDT and CDR2 is FYEKMQ in the germline V gene (reference sequence). The CDR3 is made up of 14 amino acids. Germline trimming cut 5 bases from V and 1 base from J; bases unmatched to any gene: 2. The CDR3 coding sequence is TGTGCCAGCAGCCGGGACAGGGCGAACACTGAAGCTTTCTTT. Translation: CASSRDRANTEAFF.

This clone is labeled as large. The chain joins TRBV28 to TRBJ2-7; tentative D call: TRBD2 (6 bases). This CDR3 comprises 14 residues. Trimming removed 8 bases at V and 1 base at J, with 15 bases between. Germline V CDR1 and CDR2: MDHEN, SYDVKM. The chain's CDR3 is CASQVEGRSYEQYF. CDR3 sequence (DNA): TGTGCCAGCCAGGTAGAGGGGAGGTCCTACGAGCAGTACTTC.

The chain has TRBV29-1 and TRBJ2-2, with unresolved D. Germline V gene data show CDR1 as SQVTM and CDR2 as ANQGSEA. The CDR3 has 12 residues. Trimming cost V 1 base and J 4 bases, with 4 bases left between them. The CDR3 DNA reads as TGCAGCGTTGAAGGGAGCACCGGGGAGCTGTTTTTT. Translating it yields CSVEGSTGELFF.

V is TRBV10-3 and J is TRBJ2-1; D is perhaps TRBD2 (6 bases). There are 13 residues in the CDR3. The germline V and J ends were trimmed by 4 bases and 3 bases, with 7 bases remaining between them. Germline V CDR1 and CDR2: ENHRY, SYGVKD. CDR3 in DNA: TGTGCCATCAGTGCGACTAGCTACAATGAGCAGTTCTTC. It is translated as CAISATSYNEQFF.